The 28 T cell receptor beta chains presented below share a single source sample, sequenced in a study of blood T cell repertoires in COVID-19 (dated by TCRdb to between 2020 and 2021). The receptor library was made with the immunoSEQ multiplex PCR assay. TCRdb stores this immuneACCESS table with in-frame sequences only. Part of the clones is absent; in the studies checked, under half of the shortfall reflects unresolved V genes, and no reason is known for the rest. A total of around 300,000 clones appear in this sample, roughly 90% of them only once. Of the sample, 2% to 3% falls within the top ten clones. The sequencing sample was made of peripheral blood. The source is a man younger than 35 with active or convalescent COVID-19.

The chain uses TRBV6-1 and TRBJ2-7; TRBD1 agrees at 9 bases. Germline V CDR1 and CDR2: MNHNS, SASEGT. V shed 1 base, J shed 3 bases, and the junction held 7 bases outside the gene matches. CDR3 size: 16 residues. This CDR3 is CASSEEGTGILYEQYF. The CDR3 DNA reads TGTGCCAGCAGTGAAGAGGGGACAGGGATACTCTACGAGCAGTACTTC.

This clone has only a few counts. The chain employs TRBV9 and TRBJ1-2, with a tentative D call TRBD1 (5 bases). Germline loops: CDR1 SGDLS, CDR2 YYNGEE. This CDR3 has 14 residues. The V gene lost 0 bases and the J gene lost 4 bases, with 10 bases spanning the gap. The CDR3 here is CASSVAGVSYGYTF. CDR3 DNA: TGTGCCAGCAGCGTAGCGGGGGTCAGCTATGGCTACACCTTC.

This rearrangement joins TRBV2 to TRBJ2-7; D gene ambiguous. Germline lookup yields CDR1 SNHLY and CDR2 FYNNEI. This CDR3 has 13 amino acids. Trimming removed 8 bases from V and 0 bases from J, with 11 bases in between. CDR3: CASEAPSSYEQYF. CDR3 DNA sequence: TGTGCCAGCGAGGCCCCGAGCTCCTACGAGCAGTACTTC.

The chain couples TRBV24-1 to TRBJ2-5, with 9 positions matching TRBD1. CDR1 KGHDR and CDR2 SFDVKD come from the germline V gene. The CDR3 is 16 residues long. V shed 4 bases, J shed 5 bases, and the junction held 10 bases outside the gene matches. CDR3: CATSDPTDRGGETQYF. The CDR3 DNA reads TGTGCCACCAGTGACCCCACGGACAGGGGCGGGGAGACCCAGTACTTC.

The CDR3 loop is CATSEAGHTYEQYF. Here the CDR3 DNA reads TGTGCCACCAGTGAAGCGGGACACACCTACGAGCAGTACTTC. The chain carries TRBV24-1 and TRBJ2-7; weak D call: TRBD2 (7 bases). Germline V gene data show CDR1 as KGHDR and CDR2 as SFDVKD. CDR3 size: 14 residues. V shed 4 bases and J shed 2 bases, with 11 bases lying between them.

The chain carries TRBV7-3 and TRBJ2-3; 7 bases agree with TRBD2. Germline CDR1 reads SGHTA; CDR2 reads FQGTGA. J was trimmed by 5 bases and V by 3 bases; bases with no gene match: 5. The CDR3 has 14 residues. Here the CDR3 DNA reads TGTGCCAGCAGCTTGGGAGGGGTTGGAGATACGCAGTATTTT. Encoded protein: CASSLGGVGDTQYF.

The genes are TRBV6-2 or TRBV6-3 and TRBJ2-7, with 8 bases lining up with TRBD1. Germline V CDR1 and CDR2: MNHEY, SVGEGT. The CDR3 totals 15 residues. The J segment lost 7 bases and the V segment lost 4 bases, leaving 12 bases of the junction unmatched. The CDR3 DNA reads TGTGCCAGCAGTTCCCAGGGACAGGCCCCTCGGGAGCAGTACTTC. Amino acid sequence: CASSSQGQAPREQYF.

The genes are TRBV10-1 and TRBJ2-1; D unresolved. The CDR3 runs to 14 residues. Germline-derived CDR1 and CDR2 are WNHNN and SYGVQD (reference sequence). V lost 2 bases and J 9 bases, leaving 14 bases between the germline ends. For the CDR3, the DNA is TGCGCCAGCAGTGAGGCGGATCCCGTCGGTGAGCAGTTCTTC. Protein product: CASSEADPVGEQFF.

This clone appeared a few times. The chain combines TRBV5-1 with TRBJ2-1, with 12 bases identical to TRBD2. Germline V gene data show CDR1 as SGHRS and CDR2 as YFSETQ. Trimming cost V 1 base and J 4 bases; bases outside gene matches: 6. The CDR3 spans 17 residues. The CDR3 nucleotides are TGCGCCAGCAGCTTGCGGACTAGCGGGATTTGGTACAATGAGCAGTTCTTC. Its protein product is CASSLRTSGIWYNEQFF.

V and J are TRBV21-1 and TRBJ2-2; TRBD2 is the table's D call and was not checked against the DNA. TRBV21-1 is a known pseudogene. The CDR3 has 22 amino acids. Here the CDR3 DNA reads TGTGCCAGCAGCAAAGGGTTTAGCGGGGGAGGGAGGTGGGTAGTGTGCACCGGGGAGCTGTTTTTT. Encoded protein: CASSKGFSGGGRWVVCTGELFF.

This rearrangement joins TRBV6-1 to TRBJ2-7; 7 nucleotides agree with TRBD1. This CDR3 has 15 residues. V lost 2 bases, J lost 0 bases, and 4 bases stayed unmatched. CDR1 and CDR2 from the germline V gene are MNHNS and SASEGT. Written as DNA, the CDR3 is TGTGCCAGCAGTGAATGGCCAGGGGGCTCCTACGAGCAGTACTTC. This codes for CASSEWPGGSYEQYF.

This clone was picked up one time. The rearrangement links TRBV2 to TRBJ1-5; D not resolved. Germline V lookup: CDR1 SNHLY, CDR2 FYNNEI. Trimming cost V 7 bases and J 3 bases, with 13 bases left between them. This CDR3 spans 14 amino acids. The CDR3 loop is CASNHGMDNQPQHF. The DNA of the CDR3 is TGTGCCAGCAATCACGGGATGGACAATCAGCCCCAGCATTTT.

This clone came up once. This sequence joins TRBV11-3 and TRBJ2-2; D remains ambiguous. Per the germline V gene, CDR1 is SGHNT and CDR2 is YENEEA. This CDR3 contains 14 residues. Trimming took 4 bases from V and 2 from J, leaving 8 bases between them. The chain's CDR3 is CASSSPQNTGELFF. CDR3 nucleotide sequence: TGTGCCAGCAGCTCCCCCCAAAACACCGGGGAGCTGTTTTTT.

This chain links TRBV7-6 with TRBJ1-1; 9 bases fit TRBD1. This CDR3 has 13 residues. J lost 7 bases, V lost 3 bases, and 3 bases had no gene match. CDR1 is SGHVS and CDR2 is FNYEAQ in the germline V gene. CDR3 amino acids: CASSLLGQGEAFF. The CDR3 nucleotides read TGTGCCAGCAGCTTGTTGGGACAGGGTGAAGCTTTCTTT.

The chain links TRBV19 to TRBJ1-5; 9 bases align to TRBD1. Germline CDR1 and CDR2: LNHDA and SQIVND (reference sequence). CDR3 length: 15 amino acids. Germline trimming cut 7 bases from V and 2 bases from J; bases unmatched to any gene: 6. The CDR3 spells CASIGGQGRNQPQHF. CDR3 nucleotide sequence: TGTGCCAGTATTGGGGGACAGGGCCGCAATCAGCCCCAGCATTTT.

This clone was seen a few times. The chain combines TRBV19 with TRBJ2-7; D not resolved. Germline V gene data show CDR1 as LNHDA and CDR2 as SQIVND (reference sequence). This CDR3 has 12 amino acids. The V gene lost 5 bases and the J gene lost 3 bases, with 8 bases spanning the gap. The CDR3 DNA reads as TGTGCCAGTAGTCCGGCAGGCTACGAGCAGTACTTC. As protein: CASSPAGYEQYF.

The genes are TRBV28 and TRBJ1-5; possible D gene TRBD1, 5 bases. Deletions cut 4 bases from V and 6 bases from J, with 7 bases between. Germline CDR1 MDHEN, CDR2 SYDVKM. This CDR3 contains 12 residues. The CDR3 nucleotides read TGTGCCAGCAGTTCAGGGCCTCAGCCCCAGCATTTT. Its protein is CASSSGPQPQHF. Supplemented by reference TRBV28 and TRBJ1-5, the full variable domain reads DVKVTQSSRYLVKRTGEKVFLECVQDMDHENMFWYRQDPGLGLRLIYFSYDVKMKEKGDIPEGYSVSREKKERFSLILESASTNQTSMYLCASSSGPQPQHFGDGTRLSIL.

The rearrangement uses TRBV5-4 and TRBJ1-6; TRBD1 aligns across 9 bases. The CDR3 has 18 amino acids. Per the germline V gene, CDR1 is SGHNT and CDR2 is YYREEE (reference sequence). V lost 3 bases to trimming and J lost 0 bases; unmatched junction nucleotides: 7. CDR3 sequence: CASSSGTGSGSYNSPLHF. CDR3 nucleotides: TGTGCCAGCAGCTCCGGGACAGGGAGTGGCTCCTATAATTCACCCCTCCACTTT.

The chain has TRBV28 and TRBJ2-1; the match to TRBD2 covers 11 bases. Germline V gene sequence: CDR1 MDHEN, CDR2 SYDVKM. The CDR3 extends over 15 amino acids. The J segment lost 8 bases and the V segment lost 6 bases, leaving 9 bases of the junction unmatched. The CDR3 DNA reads TGTGCCAGCAGCGGGACTAGCGGAAGTGGATATGAGCAGTTCTTC. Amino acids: CASSGTSGSGYEQFF.

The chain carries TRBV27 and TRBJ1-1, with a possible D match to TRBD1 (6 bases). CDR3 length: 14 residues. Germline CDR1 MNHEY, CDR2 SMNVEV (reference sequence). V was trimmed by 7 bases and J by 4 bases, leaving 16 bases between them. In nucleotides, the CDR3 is TGTGCCAGCAAGGGCAGGGGATCGGTCACTGAAGCTTTCTTT. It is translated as CASKGRGSVTEAFF.

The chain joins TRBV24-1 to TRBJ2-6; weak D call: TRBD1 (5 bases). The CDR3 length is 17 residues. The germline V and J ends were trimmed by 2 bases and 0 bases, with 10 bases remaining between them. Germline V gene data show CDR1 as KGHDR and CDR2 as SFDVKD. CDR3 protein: CATSDSPGNSGANVLTF. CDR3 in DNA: TGTGCCACCAGTGATTCGCCAGGGAACTCTGGGGCCAACGTCCTGACTTTC.

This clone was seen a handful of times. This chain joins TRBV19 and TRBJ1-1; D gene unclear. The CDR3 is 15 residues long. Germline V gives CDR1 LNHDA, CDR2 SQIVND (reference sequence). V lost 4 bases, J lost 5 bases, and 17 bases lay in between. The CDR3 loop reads CASSSPPGLRTEAFF. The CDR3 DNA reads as TGTGCCAGTAGTAGCCCCCCGGGGTTGAGGACTGAAGCTTTCTTT.

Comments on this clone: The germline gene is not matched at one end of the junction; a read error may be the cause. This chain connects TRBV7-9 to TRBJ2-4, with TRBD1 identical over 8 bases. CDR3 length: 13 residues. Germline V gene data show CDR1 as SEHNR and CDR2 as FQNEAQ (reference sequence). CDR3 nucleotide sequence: TGTGCCAGCAGCCGCATTCGACAGGGGAAAATCTTCTTC. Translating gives CASSRIRQGKIFF.

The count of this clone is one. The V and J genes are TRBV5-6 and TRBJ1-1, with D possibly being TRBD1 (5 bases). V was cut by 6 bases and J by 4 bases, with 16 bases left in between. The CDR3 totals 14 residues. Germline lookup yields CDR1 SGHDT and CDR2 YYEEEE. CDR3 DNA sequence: TGTGCCAGCACCTCCGCGGGGCGGGTCACTGAAGCTTTCTTT. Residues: CASTSAGRVTEAFF.

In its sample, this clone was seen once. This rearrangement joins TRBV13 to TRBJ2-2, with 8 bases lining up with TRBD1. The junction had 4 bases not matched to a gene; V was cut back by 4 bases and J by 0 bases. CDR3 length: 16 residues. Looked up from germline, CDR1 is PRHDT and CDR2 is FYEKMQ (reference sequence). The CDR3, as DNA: TGTGCCAGCAGCTGGGGGACAGGCCCGAACACCGGGGAGCTGTTTTTT. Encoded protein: CASSWGTGPNTGELFF.

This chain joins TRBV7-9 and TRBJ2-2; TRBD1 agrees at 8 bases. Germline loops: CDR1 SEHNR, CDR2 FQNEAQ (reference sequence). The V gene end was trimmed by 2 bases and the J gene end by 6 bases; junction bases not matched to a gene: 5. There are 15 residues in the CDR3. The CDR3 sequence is CASSLQGAFAGELFF. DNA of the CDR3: TGTGCCAGCAGCTTACAGGGGGCCTTCGCCGGGGAGCTGTTTTTT. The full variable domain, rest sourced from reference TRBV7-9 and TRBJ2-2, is DTGVSQNPRHKITKRGQNVTFRCDPISEHNRLYWYRQTLGQGPEFLTYFQNEAQLEKSRLLSDRFSAERPKGSFSTLEIQRTEQGDSAMYLCASSLQGAFAGELFFGEGSRLTVL.

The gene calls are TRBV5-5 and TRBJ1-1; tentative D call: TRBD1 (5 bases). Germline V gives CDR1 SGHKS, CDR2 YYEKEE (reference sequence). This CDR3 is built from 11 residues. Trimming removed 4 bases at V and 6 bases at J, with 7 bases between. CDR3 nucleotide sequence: TGTGCCAGCAGCGCGGGGGCTGAAGCTTTCTTT. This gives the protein CASSAGAEAFF.

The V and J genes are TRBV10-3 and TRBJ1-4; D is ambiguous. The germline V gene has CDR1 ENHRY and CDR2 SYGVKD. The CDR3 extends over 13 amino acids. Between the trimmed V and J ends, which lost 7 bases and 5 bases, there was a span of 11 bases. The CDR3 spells CAIKGGLNEKLFF. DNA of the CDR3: TGTGCCATCAAGGGAGGGTTAAATGAAAAACTGTTTTTT.